These 26 T cell receptor beta chains came from one sample sequenced in a study of blood T cell repertoires in COVID-19. Method: immunoSEQ multiplex PCR; TCRdb's copy keeps in-frame clones and lacks some. The table has some 240,000 clones, more than 70% seen once. The sequenced sample consisted of peripheral blood. Receptor source: a human donor in a cohort sampled during active COVID-19.

The chain uses TRBV7-3 and TRBJ2-5; 8 positions agree with TRBD1. Germline V CDR1 and CDR2: SGHTA, FQGTGA. CDR3 length: 15 residues. V shed 2 bases, J shed 4 bases, and the junction held 6 bases outside the gene matches. The CDR3 is CASSLQGAIGETQYF. CDR3 nucleotides: TGTGCCAGCAGCTTACAGGGGGCAATAGGAGAGACCCAGTACTTC. The complete variable domain, with remaining parts taken from reference TRBV7-3 and TRBJ2-5, reads GAGVSQTPSNKVTEKGKYVELRCDPISGHTALYWYRQSLGQGPEFLIYFQGTGAADDSGLPNDRFFAVRPEGSVSTLKIQRTERGDSAVYLCASSLQGAIGETQYFGPGTRLLVL.

V gene TRBV5-5 combines with J gene TRBJ2-7; 14 bases map to TRBD2. This CDR3 comprises 17 residues. V shed 4 bases and J 2 bases; nucleotides not matched to a gene: 8. Germline V CDR1 and CDR2: SGHKS, YYEKEE (reference sequence). The CDR3 is CASSLGLAGERPYEQYF. CDR3 DNA sequence: TGTGCCAGCAGCCTGGGACTAGCGGGAGAGAGGCCCTACGAGCAGTACTTC.

This clone appeared a single time. The genes are TRBV13 and TRBJ1-2, with unresolved D. Germline V gene sequence: CDR1 PRHDT, CDR2 FYEKMQ (reference sequence). The CDR3 has 12 residues. Trimming left V 10 bases short and J 2 bases short, with 11 bases between. The CDR3 spells CATSWENYGYTF. CDR3 DNA sequence: TGTGCCACGTCCTGGGAGAACTATGGCTACACCTTC.

The chain joins TRBV24-1 to TRBJ1-5, with a weak D call TRBD1 (5 bases). V dropped 0 bases and J dropped 2 bases, with 13 bases sitting between them. Looked up from germline, CDR1 is KGHDR and CDR2 is SFDVKD. This CDR3 comprises 17 residues. The CDR3, as DNA: TGTGCCACCAGTGATTTGCCGACAGAGTCTGGCAATCAGCCCCAGCATTTT. Translating gives CATSDLPTESGNQPQHF.

The V gene is TRBV16, the J gene TRBJ1-2; D ambiguous. V lost 6 bases, J lost 5 bases, and 25 bases lay in between. This CDR3 region has 17 residues. CDR1 and CDR2 (germline): KGHSY, FQNENV. The CDR3 nucleotides read TGTGCCAGCAGTGGTTCATCTAGGCCGGGTGTTGTTTATGGCTACACCTTC. It codes for CASSGSSRPGVVYGYTF.

The rearrangement links TRBV2 to TRBJ1-4; D gene ambiguous. The CDR3 is made up of 15 amino acids. Trimming shortened V by 8 bases and J by 4 bases, and 17 bases separated the two germline ends. The germline V gene has CDR1 SNHLY and CDR2 FYNNEI. For the CDR3, the DNA is TGTGCCAGCCGTTATAGTAATGCCCGTAATGAAAAACTGTTTTTT. Encoded protein: CASRYSNARNEKLFF.

The chain carries TRBV6-6 and TRBJ1-6; 7 bases map to TRBD1. Trimming removed 6 bases from V and 6 bases from J; junction bases left unmatched: 5. Germline V gives CDR1 MNHNY, CDR2 SVGAGI (reference sequence). The CDR3 loop spans 14 amino acids. Written as DNA, the CDR3 is TGTGCCAGCAGGGAGGGGGACAGTAATTCACCCCTCCACTTT. Its translation is CASREGDSNSPLHF.

This clone appeared once. The V and J genes are TRBV7-2 and TRBJ2-3; D unresolved. V was cut by 1 base and J by 6 bases, with 14 bases left in between. The CDR3 sequence is 15 residues long. In germline, CDR1 is SGHTA, CDR2 FQGNSA. The CDR3 loop reads CASSLVSVDMDTQYF. The CDR3 region has the DNA TGTGCCAGCAGCTTAGTGAGCGTCGATATGGATACGCAGTATTTT.

In its sample, this clone was seen a few times. This chain uses TRBV28 with TRBJ1-4, with D possibly being TRBD1 (6 bases). Trimming took off 7 bases at V and 6 bases at J, with 15 bases between the two ends. Germline loops: CDR1 MDHEN, CDR2 SYDVKM. CDR3 length: 14 residues. CDR3 loop: CASTFGGLDEKLFF. CDR3 sequence (DNA): TGTGCCAGCACCTTCGGGGGGCTTGATGAAAAACTGTTTTTT.

This clone was recorded at least ten times. The chain has TRBV6-2 or TRBV6-3 and TRBJ1-1; maybe TRBD1 (6 bases). The germline gives CDR1 MNHEY, CDR2 SVGEGT. The CDR3 runs to 14 residues. The V end lost 2 bases, the J end lost 1 base, and 8 bases lay between the germline ends. The CDR3 DNA is TGTGCCAGCAGTTACCAGGGGAGGAACACTGAAGCTTTCTTT. Protein sequence: CASSYQGRNTEAFF.

The genes are TRBV28 and TRBJ2-5, with TRBD1 matching 7 bases. CDR1 and CDR2 from the germline V gene are MDHEN and SYDVKM. The V gene end was trimmed by 6 bases and the J gene end by 2 bases; junction bases not matched to a gene: 12. This CDR3 contains 16 residues. This chain's CDR3 is CASSPWGTALQETQYF. Written as DNA, the CDR3 is TGTGCCAGCAGCCCCTGGGGGACAGCCCTTCAAGAGACCCAGTACTTC.

The chain carries TRBV19 and TRBJ1-6; 7 nucleotides align to TRBD1. This CDR3 has 16 residues. Germline V gives CDR1 LNHDA, CDR2 SQIVND (reference sequence). V dropped 3 bases and J dropped 7; count of bases not matched to a gene: 9. The CDR3: CASSMGPDRDNSPLHF. In nucleotides, the CDR3 is TGTGCCAGTAGTATGGGCCCCGACAGGGACAATTCACCCCTCCACTTT.

The chain employs TRBV5-1 and TRBJ2-5; 8 nucleotides match TRBD1. The CDR3 has 15 residues. Germline values: CDR1 SGHRS, CDR2 YFSETQ. Germline trimming cut 4 bases from V and 3 bases from J; bases unmatched to any gene: 8. The CDR3 DNA follows: TGCGCCAGCAGCCCACAACCGGACAGGGAAGAGACCCAGTACTTC. It is translated as CASSPQPDREETQYF.

The chain joins TRBV5-1 to TRBJ2-1; TRBD2 matches 10 bases. The V segment lost 1 base and the J segment 7 bases; nucleotides outside the gene matches: 8. The CDR3 extends over 16 amino acids. Germline CDR1 SGHRS, CDR2 YFSETQ. CDR3 bases: TGCGCCAGCAGCTTGCTAGCGGGGGACGTACTGAATGAGCAGTTCTTC. It encodes CASSLLAGDVLNEQFF.

The chain has TRBV27 and TRBJ2-5; D may be TRBD2 (5 bases). CDR3 size: 14 residues. V lost 6 bases to trimming and J lost 5 bases, with 16 bases between them. The germline V gene has CDR1 MNHEY and CDR2 SMNVEV (reference sequence). DNA of the CDR3: TGTGCCAGCAGACCCGCCGGCCGCGGGGAGACCCAGTACTTC. This sequence encodes CASRPAGRGETQYF.

This chain joins TRBV4-2 and TRBJ2-5; TRBD2 aligns across 8 bases. Germline CDR1 LGHNA, CDR2 YNFKEQ. CDR3 length equals 15 residues. The junction had 4 bases not matched to a gene; V was cut back by 1 base and J by 3 bases. The CDR3 DNA sequence: TGTGCCAGCAGCCAAGGAGGACTAGCTGAAGAGACCCAGTACTTC. This encodes CASSQGGLAEETQYF.

The chain recombines TRBV5-1 with TRBJ2-2, with D perhaps TRBD2 (6 bases). The germline gives CDR1 SGHRS, CDR2 YFSETQ. V was trimmed by 4 bases and J by 0 bases, leaving 10 bases between them. The CDR3 extends over 15 amino acids. The CDR3 bases are TGCGCCAGCAGCCCGGCGGGACCGAACACCGGGGAGCTGTTTTTT. This encodes CASSPAGPNTGELFF.

The chain uses TRBV7-2 and TRBJ2-7; no firm D call. From germline, CDR1 is SGHTA and CDR2 FQGNSA. Trimming left V 1 base short and J 3 bases short, with 7 bases between. CDR3 size: 13 residues. CDR3: CASSLDIDYEQYF. The CDR3 nucleotides read TGTGCCAGCAGCTTAGACATCGACTACGAGCAGTACTTC.

The V call is TRBV5-8, the J call TRBJ2-7; 8 bases are a match to TRBD1. With V trimmed by 6 bases and J by 2 bases, 4 bases remained unmatched. The V gene's germline CDR1 is SGHTS and CDR2 YDEGEE. The CDR3 runs 13 residues. CDR3 protein: CASTRTGTYEQYF. The CDR3, as DNA: TGTGCCAGCACCCGGACAGGGACCTACGAGCAGTACTTC.

The V gene is TRBV4-3, the J gene TRBJ2-5; TRBD2 matches 16 bases. This CDR3 has 20 residues. Trimming cost V 0 bases and J 4 bases; bases outside gene matches: 11. Germline V CDR1 and CDR2: LGHNA, YSLEER. CDR3 bases: TGCGCCAGCAGCCAAGATAGGACAGGGACTAGCGGGGGGGCAGGAGAGACCCAGTACTTC. Translating it yields CASSQDRTGTSGGAGETQYF.

The CDR3 is CASGETGTSGSGGQFF. In DNA form, the CDR3 reads TGTGCCAGCGGGGAGACCGGGACTAGCGGGAGTGGTGGGCAGTTCTTC. This chain uses TRBV6-4 with TRBJ2-1, with 14 bases matching TRBD2. With 8 bases clipped from V and 12 bases from J, the junction kept 15 bases outside the gene matches. CDR1 and CDR2 (germline): MRHNA, SNTAGT. CDR3 size: 16 residues.

The J gene is TRBJ2-1, the V gene TRBV6-1; TRBD2 aligns across 8 bases. The V segment lost 0 bases and the J segment 4 bases; nucleotides outside the gene matches: 5. The germline V gene has CDR1 MNHNS and CDR2 SASEGT. The CDR3 runs 16 residues. CDR3 region: CASSEAGASGYNEQFF. The DNA of the CDR3 is TGTGCCAGCAGTGAAGCGGGGGCTAGCGGGTACAATGAGCAGTTCTTC.

The chain joins TRBV21-1 to TRBJ2-3; TRBD2 was called by the table and not checked on the DNA. TRBV21-1 is a pseudogene. CDR3 length: 15 residues. The chain's CDR3 is CASSKETGGTDTQYF. DNA of the CDR3: TGTGCCAGCAGCAAAGAAACCGGGGGGACAGATACGCAGTATTTT.

In DNA, the CDR3 is TGTGCCAGCAGCTTAGGGCGGGAGGCTTTCGAGCAGTACTTC. Its translation is CASSLGREAFEQYF. The gene calls are TRBV7-2 and TRBJ2-7; 8 bases match TRBD2. Losses at the gene ends were 1 base for V and 6 bases for J; bases not matched to a gene: 5. This CDR3 has 14 residues. Germline V lookup: CDR1 SGHTA, CDR2 FQGNSA.

The chain uses TRBV7-2 and TRBJ2-3; a weak D match, TRBD2 (5 bases). This CDR3 region has 13 residues. CDR1 SGHTA and CDR2 FQGNSA come from the germline V gene. Trimming shortened V by 8 bases and J by 2 bases, and 11 bases separated the two germline ends. The CDR3 DNA is TGTGCCAGCTGGGCGGGCCACACAGATACGCAGTATTTT. It specifies CASWAGHTDTQYF.

This chain uses TRBV5-5 with TRBJ1-5; the match to TRBD1 covers 7 bases. The junction had 6 bases not matched to a gene; V was cut back by 3 bases and J by 3 bases. The length of the CDR3 is 15 residues. CDR1 is SGHKS, CDR2 YYEKEE, per germline (reference sequence). CDR3 DNA sequence: TGTGCCAGCAGCTATACCGGGACAGACAATCAGCCCCAGCATTTT. The encoded protein is CASSYTGTDNQPQHF.